This is a list of T cell receptor beta chains from one sample in a study of blood T cell repertoires in COVID-19. Assay: immunoSEQ multiplex PCR; the TCRdb copy retains only in-frame clones and omits some. This sample has approximately 13,000 clones, with 81% found just once. Input material: peripheral blood. These TCRs come from a human donor in a cohort sampled during active COVID-19. Both conserved end residues are part of each CDR3. The D gene is left open where the match is weak. Size values are once, few and many counts, or a class for expanded clones, and some rows have none.

-	once	TRBV7-3	TRBJ2-3	CASSLSPRGGTDTQYF	TGTGCCAGCAGCTTATCCCCCCGCGGAGGCACAGATACGCAGTATTTT
-	medium-sized	TRBV2	TRBJ2-7	CAGRGYSYEQYF	TGTGCCGGGAGGGGGTACTCCTACGAGCAGTACTTC
-	once	TRBV27	TRBJ2-2	CASSPTSGATGELFF	TGTGCCAGCAGTCCGACCTCGGGAGCCACCGGGGAGCTGTTTTTT
TRBD2	-	TRBV6-6	TRBJ2-3	CASSITLAGGTDTQYF	TGTGCCAGCAGCATAACGCTAGCGGGTGGGACAGATACGCAGTATTTT
-	-	TRBV24-1	TRBJ2-2	CATSDLQNTGELFF	TGTGCCACCAGTGATTTGCAGAACACCGGGGAGCTGTTTTTT
TRBD1	-	TRBV7-3	TRBJ2-1	CASSLKGQGINEQFF	TGTGCCAGCAGCTTAAAGGGACAGGGTATCAATGAGCAGTTCTTC
-	-	TRBV4-1	TRBJ2-6	CASSPRDSGANVLTF	TGCGCCAGCAGCCCTCGGGACTCTGGGGCCAACGTCCTGACTTTC
-	-	TRBV5-6	TRBJ2-7	CASSPGGHEQYF	TGTGCCAGCAGCCCCGGTGGGCACGAGCAGTACTTC
TRBD2	-	TRBV28	TRBJ2-7	CASSLSRGAYEQYF	TGTGCCAGCAGTTTATCTCGGGGGGCCTACGAGCAGTACTTC
TRBD2	-	TRBV6-1	TRBJ2-1	CASSEAWGGRAMFF	TGTGCCAGCAGTGAAGCGTGGGGCGGGAGGGCCATGTTCTTC
-	-	TRBV15	TRBJ2-6	CATSRTLLGDAVSGANVLTF	TGTGCCACCAGCAGGACCCTTCTCGGGGATGCGGTATCTGGGGCCAACGTCCTGACTTTC
-	medium-sized	TRBV27	TRBJ1-1	CASTPGGARAEAFF	TGTGCCAGCACGCCGGGGGGTGCTAGGGCTGAAGCTTTCTTT
-	few	TRBV27	TRBJ2-1	CASSLVGGLDNEQFF	TGTGCCAGCAGCCTCGTGGGGGGGCTAGACAATGAGCAGTTCTTC
-	-	TRBV4-3	TRBJ2-7	CASSQDGTSPSYEQYF	TGCGCCAGCAGCCAAGATGGGACTTCACCTTCCTACGAGCAGTACTTC
-	-	TRBV4-1	TRBJ1-5	CASSHPTGSNQPQHF	TGCGCCAGCAGCCACCCCACAGGGAGCAATCAGCCCCAGCATTTT
-	-	TRBV28	TRBJ1-3	CASSLRLITHDIFSGNTIYF	TGTGCCAGCAGTTTACGCCTAATCACCCATGACATTTTCTCTGGAAACACCATATATTTT
-	-	TRBV27	TRBJ2-5	CASSSNTGMETQYF	TGTGCCAGCAGTTCCAACACGGGAATGGAGACCCAGTACTTC
TRBD2	once	TRBV5-1	TRBJ2-1	CASSAPSGRSYNEQFF	TGCGCCAGCAGCGCCCCTAGCGGGAGGAGCTACAATGAGCAGTTCTTC
TRBD2	-	TRBV5-6	TRBJ2-1	CASSPWGTSDGEQFF	TGTGCCAGCAGCCCCTGGGGTACTAGCGATGGGGAGCAGTTCTTC
TRBD2	-	TRBV7-9	TRBJ2-7	CASSQRLAGVSGEQYF	TGTGCCAGCAGCCAGAGACTAGCGGGAGTGAGTGGCGAGCAGTACTTC
-	once	TRBV5-1	TRBJ2-3	CASSPGLRTDTQYF	TGCGCCAGCAGCCCGGGACTCCGCACAGATACGCAGTATTTT
-	-	TRBV6-2/TRBV6-3	TRBJ2-2	CASSHLMGAYTGELFF	TGTGCCAGCAGTCACTTGATGGGGGCGTACACCGGGGAGCTGTTTTTT
-	-	TRBV4-2	TRBJ1-1	CASSQDGGGTEAFF	TGTGCCAGCAGCCAAGATGGGGGAGGGACTGAAGCTTTCTTT
TRBD2	-	TRBV6-2/TRBV6-3	TRBJ2-1	CASSYSRGLAGGREQFF	TGTGCCAGCAGTTACTCGAGGGGACTAGCGGGAGGGAGGGAGCAGTTCTTC
TRBD1	-	TRBV5-5	TRBJ2-7	CASRLGQGYEQYF	TGTGCCAGCAGGTTGGGACAGGGTTACGAGCAGTACTTC
-	once	TRBV11-2	TRBJ1-6	CASSLDAAGNNSPLHF	TGTGCCAGCAGCTTAGACGCAGCGGGGAATAATTCACCCCTCCACTTT
-	-	TRBV6-6	TRBJ2-1	CASSYSTEDLNDEQFF	TGTGCCAGCAGTTACTCGACGGAGGATCTCAACGATGAGCAGTTCTTC
TRBD2	-	TRBV6-5	TRBJ2-7	CASSYLAGGTVYEQYF	TGTGCCAGCAGTTATCTAGCGGGAGGGACCGTCTACGAGCAGTACTTC
TRBD2	-	TRBV5-1	TRBJ2-5	CASSAGLAGGVEETQYF	TGCGCCAGCAGCGCCGGACTAGCGGGAGGAGTGGAGGAGACCCAGTACTTC
-	once	TRBV9	TRBJ2-5	CASSYGQQQETQYF	TGTGCCAGCAGTTACGGACAGCAGCAAGAGACCCAGTACTTC
-	-	TRBV4-2	TRBJ2-2	CASSQDPQGGNTGELFF	TGTGCCAGCAGCCAAGATCCCCAGGGAGGGAACACCGGGGAGCTGTTTTTT
-	-	TRBV6-1	TRBJ1-2	CASSENSYYGYTF	TGTGCCAGCAGTGAAAACAGTTACTATGGCTACACCTTC
-	-	TRBV2	TRBJ2-7	CAITGTNYEQYF	TGTGCCATTACCGGGACAAACTACGAGCAGTACTTC
TRBD1	few	TRBV5-8	TRBJ2-1	CASSSGTGPYNEQFF	TGTGCCAGCAGCTCCGGGACAGGTCCATACAATGAGCAGTTCTTC
TRBD1	-	TRBV18	TRBJ1-6	CASSPETGRNSPLHF	TGTGCCAGCTCACCGGAGACAGGGCGGAATTCACCCCTCCACTTT